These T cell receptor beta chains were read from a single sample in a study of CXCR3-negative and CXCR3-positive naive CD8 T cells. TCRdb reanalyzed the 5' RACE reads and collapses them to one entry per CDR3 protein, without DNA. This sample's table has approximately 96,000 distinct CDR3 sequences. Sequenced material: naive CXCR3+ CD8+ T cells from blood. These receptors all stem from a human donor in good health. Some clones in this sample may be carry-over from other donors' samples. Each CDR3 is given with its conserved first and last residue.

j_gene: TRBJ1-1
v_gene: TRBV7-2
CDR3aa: CASSLADRNTEAFF

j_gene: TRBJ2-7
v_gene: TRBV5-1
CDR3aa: CASSLAKGQLYEQYF

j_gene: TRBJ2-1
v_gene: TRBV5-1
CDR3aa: CASSPWTDYNEQFF

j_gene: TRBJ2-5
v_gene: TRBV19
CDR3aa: CASSRPPVPQETQYF

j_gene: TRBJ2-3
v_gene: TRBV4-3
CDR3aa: CASSQDTGTQYF

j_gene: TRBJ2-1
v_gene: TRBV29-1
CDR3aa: CSVMASGGAYNEQFF

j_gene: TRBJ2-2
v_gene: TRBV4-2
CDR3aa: CASSHLTGELFF

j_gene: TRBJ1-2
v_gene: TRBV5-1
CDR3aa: CASSLEGSPNYGYTF

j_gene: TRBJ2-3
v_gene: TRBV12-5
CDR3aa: CASNSLTDTQYF

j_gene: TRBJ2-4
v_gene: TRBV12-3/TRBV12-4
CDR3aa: CASRGRTDFENIQYF

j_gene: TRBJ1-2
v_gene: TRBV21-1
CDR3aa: CASSGKHRTSGYTF

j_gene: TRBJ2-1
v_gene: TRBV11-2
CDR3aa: CASRRGGSGYNEQFF

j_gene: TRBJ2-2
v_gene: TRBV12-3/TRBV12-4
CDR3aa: CASRPGTGHTGELFF

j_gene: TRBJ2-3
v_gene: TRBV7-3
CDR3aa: CASSFLPSASGGPDTQYF

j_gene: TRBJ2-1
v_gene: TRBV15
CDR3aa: CATSTGLAGINEQFF

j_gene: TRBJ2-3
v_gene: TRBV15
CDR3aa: CATSNLPGGAGSTDTQYF

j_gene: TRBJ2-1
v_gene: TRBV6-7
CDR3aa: CASTSPGQDRYNEQFF

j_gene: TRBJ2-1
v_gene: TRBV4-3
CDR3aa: CASSQEADSYNEQFF

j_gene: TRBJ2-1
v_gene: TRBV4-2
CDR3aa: CASSQVPAGGYNEQFF

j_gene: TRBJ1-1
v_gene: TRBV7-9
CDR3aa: CASSFNLPGAEAFF

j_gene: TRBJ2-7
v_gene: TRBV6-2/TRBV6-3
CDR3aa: CASSSRDRVASPYEQYF

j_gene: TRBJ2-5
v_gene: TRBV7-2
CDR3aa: CASSEGWETQYF

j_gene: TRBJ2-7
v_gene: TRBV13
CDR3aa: CASSDPGQGFHEQYF

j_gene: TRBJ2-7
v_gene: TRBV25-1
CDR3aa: CASGNYDEQYF

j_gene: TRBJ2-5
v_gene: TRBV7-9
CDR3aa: CASSSTGVQETQYF

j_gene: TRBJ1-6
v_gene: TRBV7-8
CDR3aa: CASSLVGTGDYNSPLHF

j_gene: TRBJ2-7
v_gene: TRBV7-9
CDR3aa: CASCGLKEGYEQYF

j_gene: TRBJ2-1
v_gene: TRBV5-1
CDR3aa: CASSFGGGPNEQFF

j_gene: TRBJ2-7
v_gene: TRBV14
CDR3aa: CASSQVQRLPYEQYF

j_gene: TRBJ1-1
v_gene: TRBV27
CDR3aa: CASSWDRGSGTEAFF

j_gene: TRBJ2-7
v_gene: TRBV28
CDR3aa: CASSPRTGAYEQYF

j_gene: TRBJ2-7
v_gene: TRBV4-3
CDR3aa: CASSQDRQADEQYF

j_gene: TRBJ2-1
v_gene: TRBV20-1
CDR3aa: CSARASGGSKMISYNEQFF

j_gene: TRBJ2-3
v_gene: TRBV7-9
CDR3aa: CASSTSPGSSTDTQYF

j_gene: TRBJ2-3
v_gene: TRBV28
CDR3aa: CASSPSTGTPASGTQYF

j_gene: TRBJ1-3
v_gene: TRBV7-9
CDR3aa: CASSLVEASSGNTIYF

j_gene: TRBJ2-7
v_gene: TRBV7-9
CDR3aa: CASSLALGSMEQYF

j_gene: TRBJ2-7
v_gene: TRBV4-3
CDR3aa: CASSQDLGFSYEQYF

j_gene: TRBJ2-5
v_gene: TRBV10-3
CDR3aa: CAIREPGRDQETQYF

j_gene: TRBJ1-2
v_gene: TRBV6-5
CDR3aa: CASSTGAPGTGPYGYTF

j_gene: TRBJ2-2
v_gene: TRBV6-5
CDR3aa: CASRLTGGLVGELFF

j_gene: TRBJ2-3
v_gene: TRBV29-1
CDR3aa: CSVDQGVDTQYF

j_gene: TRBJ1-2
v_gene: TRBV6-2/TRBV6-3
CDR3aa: CASSYVQGADGYTF

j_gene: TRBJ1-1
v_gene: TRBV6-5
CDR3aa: CASRPGQGTEAFF

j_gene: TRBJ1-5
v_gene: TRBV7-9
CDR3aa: CASSSTGIGNQPQHF

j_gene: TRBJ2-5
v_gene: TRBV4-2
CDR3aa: CASSQDDPAVETQYF

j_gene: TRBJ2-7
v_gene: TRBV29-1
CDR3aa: CSVVVSSYEQYF